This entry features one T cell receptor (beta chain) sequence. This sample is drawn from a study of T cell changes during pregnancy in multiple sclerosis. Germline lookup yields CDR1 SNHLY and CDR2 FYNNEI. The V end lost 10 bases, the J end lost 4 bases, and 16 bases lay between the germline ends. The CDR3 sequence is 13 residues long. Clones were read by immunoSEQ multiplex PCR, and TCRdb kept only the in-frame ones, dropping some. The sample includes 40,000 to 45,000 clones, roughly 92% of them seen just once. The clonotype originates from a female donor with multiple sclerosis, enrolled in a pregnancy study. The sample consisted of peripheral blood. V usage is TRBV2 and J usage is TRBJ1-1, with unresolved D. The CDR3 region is CATRWPKGTEAFF. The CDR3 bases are TGTGCCACCCGTTGGCCCAAGGGCACTGAAGCTTTCTTT.